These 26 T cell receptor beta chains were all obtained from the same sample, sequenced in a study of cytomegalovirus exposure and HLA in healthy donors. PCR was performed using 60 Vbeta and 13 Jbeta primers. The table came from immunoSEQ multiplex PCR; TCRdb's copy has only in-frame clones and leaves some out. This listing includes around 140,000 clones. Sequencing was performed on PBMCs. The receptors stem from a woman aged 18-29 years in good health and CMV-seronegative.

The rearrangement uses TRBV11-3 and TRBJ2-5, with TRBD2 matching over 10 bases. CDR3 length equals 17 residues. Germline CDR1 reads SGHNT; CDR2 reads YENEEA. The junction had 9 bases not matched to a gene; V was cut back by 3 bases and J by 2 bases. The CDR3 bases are TGTGCCAGCAGCTTCACTCCGGGACTAGCGTTGCAAGAGACCCAGTACTTC. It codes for CASSFTPGLALQETQYF.

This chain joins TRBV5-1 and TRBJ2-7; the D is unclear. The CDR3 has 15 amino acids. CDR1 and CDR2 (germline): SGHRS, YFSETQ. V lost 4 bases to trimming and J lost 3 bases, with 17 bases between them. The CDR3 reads CASSLQTQQIYEQYF. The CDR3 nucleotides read TGCGCCAGCAGCCTCCAGACCCAACAGATCTACGAGCAGTACTTC.

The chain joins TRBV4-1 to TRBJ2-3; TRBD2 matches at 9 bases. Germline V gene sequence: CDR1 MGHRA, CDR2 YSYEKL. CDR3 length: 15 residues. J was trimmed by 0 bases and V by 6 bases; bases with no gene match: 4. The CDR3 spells CASRRLAVSTDTQYF. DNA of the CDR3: TGCGCCAGCAGGCGACTAGCGGTTAGCACAGATACGCAGTATTTT.

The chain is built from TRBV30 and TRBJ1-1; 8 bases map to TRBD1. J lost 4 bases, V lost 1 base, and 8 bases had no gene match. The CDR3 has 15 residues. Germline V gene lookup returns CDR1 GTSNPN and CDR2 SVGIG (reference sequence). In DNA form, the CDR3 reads TGTGCCTGGAGTGCCCGGGAGACAGGGGTCACTGAAGCTTTCTTT. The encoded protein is CAWSARETGVTEAFF.

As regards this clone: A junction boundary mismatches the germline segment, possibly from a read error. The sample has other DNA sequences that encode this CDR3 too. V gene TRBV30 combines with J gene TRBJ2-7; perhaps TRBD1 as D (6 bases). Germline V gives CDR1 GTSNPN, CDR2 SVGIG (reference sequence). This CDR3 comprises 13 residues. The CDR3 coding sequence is TGTGCCTGGAAGGGCGCAGGGGAGAGTGAGCAGTATTTC. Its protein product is CAWKGAGESEQYF.

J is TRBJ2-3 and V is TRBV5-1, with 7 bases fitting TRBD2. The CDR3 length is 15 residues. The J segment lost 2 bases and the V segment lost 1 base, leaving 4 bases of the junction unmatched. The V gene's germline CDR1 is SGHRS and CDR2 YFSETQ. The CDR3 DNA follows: TGCGCCAGCAGCTTGTCCAGCGGGGTCACAGATACGCAGTATTTT. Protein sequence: CASSLSSGVTDTQYF.

CDR3 in amino acids: CAWTGLYYEQYV. The CDR3 coding sequence is TGTGCCTGGACAGGGCTTTACTACGAGCAGTACGTC. V is TRBV30 and J is TRBJ2-7, with a weak D call TRBD1 (5 bases). CDR1 is GTSNPN, CDR2 SVGIG, per germline (reference sequence). Trimming pared 4 bases from V and 3 bases from J, leaving 10 bases between. This CDR3 has 12 amino acids.

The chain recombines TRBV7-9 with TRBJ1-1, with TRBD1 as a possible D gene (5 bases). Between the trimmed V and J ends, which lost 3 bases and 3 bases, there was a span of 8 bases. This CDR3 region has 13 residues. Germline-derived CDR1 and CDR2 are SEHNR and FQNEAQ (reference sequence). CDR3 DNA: TGTGCCAGCAGCTTCGACAGACACACTGAAGCTTTCTTT. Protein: CASSFDRHTEAFF.

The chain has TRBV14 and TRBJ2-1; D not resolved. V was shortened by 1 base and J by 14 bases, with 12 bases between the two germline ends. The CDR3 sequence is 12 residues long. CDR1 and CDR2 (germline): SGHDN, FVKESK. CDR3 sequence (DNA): TGTGCCAGCAGCCAAGTTGCCGGTAGAAAGTTCTTC. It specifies CASSQVAGRKFF. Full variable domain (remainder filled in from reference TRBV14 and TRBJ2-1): EAGVTQFPSHSVIEKGQTVTLRCDPISGHDNLYWYRRVMGKEIKFLLHFVKESKQDESGMPNNRFLAERTGGTYSTLKVQPAELEDSGVYFCASSQVAGRKFFGPGTRLTVL.

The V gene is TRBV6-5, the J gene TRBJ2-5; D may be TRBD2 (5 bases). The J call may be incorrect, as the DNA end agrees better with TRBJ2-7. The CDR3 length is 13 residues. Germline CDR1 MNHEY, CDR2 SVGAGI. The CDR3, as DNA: TGTGCCAGCAGTTATTATCAAGGGAGCGAGCAGTACTTC. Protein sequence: CASSYYQGSEQYF.

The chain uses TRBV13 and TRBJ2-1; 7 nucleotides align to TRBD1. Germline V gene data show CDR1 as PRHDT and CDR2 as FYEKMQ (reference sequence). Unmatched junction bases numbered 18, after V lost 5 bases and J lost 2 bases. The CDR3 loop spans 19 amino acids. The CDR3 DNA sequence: TGTGCCAGCAGCCCAGGTTGGACAGGTAAAAAAATACCCTACAATGAGCAGTTCTTC. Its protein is CASSPGWTGKKIPYNEQFF.

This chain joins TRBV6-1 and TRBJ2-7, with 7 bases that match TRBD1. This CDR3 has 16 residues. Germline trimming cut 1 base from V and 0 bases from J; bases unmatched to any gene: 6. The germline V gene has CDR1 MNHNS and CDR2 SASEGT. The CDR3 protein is CASSEEQGSYSYEQYF. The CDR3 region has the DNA TGTGCCAGCAGTGAAGAACAGGGGTCATACTCCTACGAGCAGTACTTC.

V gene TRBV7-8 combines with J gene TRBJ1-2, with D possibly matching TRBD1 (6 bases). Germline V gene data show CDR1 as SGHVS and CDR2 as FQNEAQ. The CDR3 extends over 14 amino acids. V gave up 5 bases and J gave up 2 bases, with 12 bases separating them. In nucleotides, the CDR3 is TGTGCCAGCAGCGCCATTACAGGGAACTATGGCTACACCTTC. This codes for CASSAITGNYGYTF.

The CDR3 DNA reads TGTGCCAGTAGTACCTGGACTGGCACCGGGGAGCTGTTTTTT. Residues: CASSTWTGTGELFF. This chain uses TRBV19 with TRBJ2-2; D might be TRBD2 (5 bases). Germline loops: CDR1 LNHDA, CDR2 SQIVND (reference sequence). Trimming left V 4 bases short and J 4 bases short, with 10 bases between. This CDR3 region has 14 residues. Full variable domain (outside the CDR3, taken from reference TRBV19 and TRBJ2-2): DGGITQSPKYLFRKEGQNVTLSCEQNLNHDAMYWYRQDPGQGLRLIYYSQIVNDFQKGDIAEGYSVSREKKESFPLTVTSAQKNPTAFYLCASSTWTGTGELFFGEGSRLTVL.

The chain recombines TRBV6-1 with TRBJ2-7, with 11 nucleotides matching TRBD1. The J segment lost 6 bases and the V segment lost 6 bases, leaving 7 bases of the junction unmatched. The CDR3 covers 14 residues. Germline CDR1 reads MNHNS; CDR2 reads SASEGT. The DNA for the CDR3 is TGTGCCAGCAGCGCCGGGACAGGGGGGAGCGAGCAGTACGTC. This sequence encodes CASSAGTGGSEQYV.

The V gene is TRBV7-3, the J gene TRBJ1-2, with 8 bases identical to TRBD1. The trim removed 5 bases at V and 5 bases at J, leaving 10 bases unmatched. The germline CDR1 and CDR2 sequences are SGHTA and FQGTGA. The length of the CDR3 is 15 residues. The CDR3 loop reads CASSPNPGGRYGYTF. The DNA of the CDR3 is TGTGCCAGCAGCCCGAACCCAGGGGGCCGGTATGGCTACACCTTC.

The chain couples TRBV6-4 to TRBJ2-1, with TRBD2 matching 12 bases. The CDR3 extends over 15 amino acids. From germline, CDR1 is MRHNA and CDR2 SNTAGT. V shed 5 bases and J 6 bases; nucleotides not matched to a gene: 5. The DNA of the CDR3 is TGTGCCAGCAGTCCACTAGCGGGAGGAGTCAATGAGCAGTTCTTC. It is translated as CASSPLAGGVNEQFF.

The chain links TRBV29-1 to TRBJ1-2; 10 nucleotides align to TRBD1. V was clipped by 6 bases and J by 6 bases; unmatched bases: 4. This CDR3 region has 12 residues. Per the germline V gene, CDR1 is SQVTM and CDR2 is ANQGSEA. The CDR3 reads CSVDGTGDGYTF. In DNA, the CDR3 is TGCAGCGTCGACGGGACAGGGGATGGCTACACCTTC.

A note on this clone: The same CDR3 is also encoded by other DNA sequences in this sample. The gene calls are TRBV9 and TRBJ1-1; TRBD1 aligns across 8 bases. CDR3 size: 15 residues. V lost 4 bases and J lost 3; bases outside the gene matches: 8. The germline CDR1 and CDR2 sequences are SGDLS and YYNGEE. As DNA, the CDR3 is TGTGCCAGCAGCCCAGGGGGCCCTTGGGACACTGAAGCTTTCTTT. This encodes CASSPGGPWDTEAFF.

The CDR3 DNA follows: TGCGCCAGCCGCCGAGGTGCGGGAGAGTCTGCCTACAATGAGCAGTTCTTC. Its translation is CASRRGAGESAYNEQFF. The V gene is TRBV5-1, the J gene TRBJ2-1; TRBD2 agrees at 7 bases. V dropped 7 bases and J dropped 2; count of bases not matched to a gene: 15. The CDR3 extends over 17 amino acids. CDR1 and CDR2 from the germline V gene are SGHRS and YFSETQ.

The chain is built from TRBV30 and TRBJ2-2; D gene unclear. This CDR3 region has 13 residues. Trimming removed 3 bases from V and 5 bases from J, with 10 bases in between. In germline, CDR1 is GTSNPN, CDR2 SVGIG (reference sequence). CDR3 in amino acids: CAWRRLLTGELFF. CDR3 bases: TGTGCCTGGAGAAGACTGTTAACCGGGGAGCTGTTTTTT.

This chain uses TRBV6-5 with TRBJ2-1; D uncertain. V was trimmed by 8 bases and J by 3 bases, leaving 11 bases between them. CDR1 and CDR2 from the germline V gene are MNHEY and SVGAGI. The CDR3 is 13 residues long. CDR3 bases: TGTGCCAGCTTCACCTATCTCTACAATGAGCAGTTCTTC. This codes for CASFTYLYNEQFF.

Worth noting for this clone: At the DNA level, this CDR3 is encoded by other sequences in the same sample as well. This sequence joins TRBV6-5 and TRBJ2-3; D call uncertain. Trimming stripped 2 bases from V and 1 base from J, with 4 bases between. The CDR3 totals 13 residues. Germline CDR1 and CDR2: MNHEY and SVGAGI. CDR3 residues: CASSYLGTDTQYF. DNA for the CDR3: TGTGCCAGCAGTTACCTAGGCACAGATACGCAGTATTTT.

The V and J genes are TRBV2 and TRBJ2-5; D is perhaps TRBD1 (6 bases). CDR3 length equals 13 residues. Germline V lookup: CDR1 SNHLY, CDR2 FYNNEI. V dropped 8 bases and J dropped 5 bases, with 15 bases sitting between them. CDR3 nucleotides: TGTGCCAGCGCTTACAGGGAAGGGGAGACCCAGTACTTC. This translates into CASAYREGETQYF.

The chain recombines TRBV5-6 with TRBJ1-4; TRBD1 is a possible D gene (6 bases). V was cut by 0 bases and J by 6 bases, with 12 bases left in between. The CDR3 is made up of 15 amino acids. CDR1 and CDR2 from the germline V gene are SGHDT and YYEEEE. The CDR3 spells CASSLEGGMDEKLFF. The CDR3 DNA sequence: TGTGCCAGCAGCTTGGAGGGGGGGATGGATGAAAAACTGTTTTTT.

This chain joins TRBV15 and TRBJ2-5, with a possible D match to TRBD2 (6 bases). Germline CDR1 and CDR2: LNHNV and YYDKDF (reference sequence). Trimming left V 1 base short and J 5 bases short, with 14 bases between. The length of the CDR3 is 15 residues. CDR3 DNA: TGTGCCACCAGCAGAGGGGAGGTGCTTGGGGAGACCCAGTACTTC. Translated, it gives CATSRGEVLGETQYF.